Shown below are 13 T cell receptor beta chains from a single sample sequenced in a study of blood T cell repertoires in COVID-19. Data came from immunoSEQ multiplex PCR; TCRdb stores just in-frame clones and leaves some out. The sample records a few hundred thousand clones, roughly 87% being singletons. The material sequenced was peripheral blood. The receptors were sampled from a woman between 40 and 55 years old who had recovered from COVID-19.

The table lists this clone with a count of one. The chain is built from TRBV7-9 and TRBJ2-2; no firm D call. V shed 1 base and J shed 4 bases, with 10 bases lying between them. The CDR3 loop spans 15 amino acids. CDR1 SEHNR and CDR2 FQNEAQ come from the germline V gene (reference sequence). The CDR3 loop is CASSLVPGSTGELFF. CDR3 in DNA: TGTGCCAGCAGCTTAGTTCCCGGTTCCACCGGGGAGCTGTTTTTT.

The chain has TRBV19 and TRBJ1-5; 7 positions agree with TRBD1. Trimming removed 5 bases from V and 6 bases from J; junction bases left unmatched: 7. Germline V lookup: CDR1 LNHDA, CDR2 SQIVND (reference sequence). This CDR3 is built from 14 residues. CDR3 residues: CASSGGTAGQPQHF. Written as DNA, the CDR3 is TGTGCCAGTAGTGGGGGGACAGCGGGTCAGCCCCAGCATTTT.

In nucleotides, the CDR3 is TGTGCCAGCAGCTTATTTGGAGGTCACAATGAGCAGTTCTTC. This codes for CASSLFGGHNEQFF. The chain carries TRBV11-3 and TRBJ2-1; possibly TRBD2 for D (5 bases). From germline, CDR1 is SGHNT and CDR2 YENEEA. V dropped 2 bases and J dropped 5 bases, with 10 bases sitting between them. The CDR3 runs 14 residues.

V usage is TRBV5-1 and J usage is TRBJ2-5; D gene unclear. The germline CDR1 and CDR2 sequences are SGHRS and YFSETQ. The V and J ends lost 0 bases and 5 bases respectively, with 11 bases between them. This CDR3 contains 14 residues. DNA for the CDR3: TGCGCCAGCAGCTTGGAGCCACCCGTCGAGACCCAGTACTTC. It yields the protein CASSLEPPVETQYF. Supplemented by reference TRBV5-1 and TRBJ2-5, the full variable domain reads KAGVTQTPRYLIKTRGQQVTLSCSPISGHRSVSWYQQTPGQGLQFLFEYFSETQRNKGNFPGRFSGRQFSNSRSEMNVSTLELGDSALYLCASSLEPPVETQYFGPGTRLLVL.

This clone was counted a few times. V and J are TRBV30 and TRBJ2-3, with 9 nucleotides matching TRBD2. Germline-derived CDR1 and CDR2 are GTSNPN and SVGIG (reference sequence). The V and J ends lost 1 base and 0 bases, in that order; junction bases with no gene match: 5. The CDR3 length is 16 residues. The CDR3 region is CAWSDGLAGSTDTQYF. CDR3 in DNA: TGTGCCTGGAGTGATGGGCTAGCGGGGAGCACAGATACGCAGTATTTT.

V usage is TRBV5-4 and J usage is TRBJ2-7; D might be TRBD2 (5 bases). The CDR3 contains 14 residues. The ends were cut back, 0 bases at V and 3 bases at J, with 10 bases in the middle. Germline CDR1 SGHNT, CDR2 YYREEE (reference sequence). The CDR3 loop reads CASSLAGSGYEQYV. The CDR3 coding sequence is TGTGCCAGCAGCTTGGCGGGATCAGGCTACGAGCAGTACGTC.

This clone was detected only a few times. The V and J genes are TRBV3-1 (or the pseudogene TRBV3-2) and TRBJ1-5, with TRBD1 identical over 10 bases. V lost 4 bases and J lost 4; bases outside the gene matches: 7. The CDR3 covers 16 residues. Per germline, CDR1 LGHDT and CDR2 YNNKEL (reference sequence). Here the CDR3 reads CASSPSPGQGNQPQHF. The CDR3 coding sequence is TGTGCCAGCAGCCCTTCACCGGGACAGGGGAATCAGCCCCAGCATTTT.

This clone appeared a single time. V usage is TRBV5-8 and J usage is TRBJ2-4, with no clear D. Germline V gene data show CDR1 as SGHTS and CDR2 as YDEGEE. This CDR3 spans 15 amino acids. V lost 2 bases, J lost 0 bases, and 9 bases lay in between. The CDR3 DNA reads TGTGCCAGCAGCTTAGAGGTGACAGCCAAAAACATTCAGTACTTC. This sequence encodes CASSLEVTAKNIQYF. The whole variable domain, remainder taken from reference TRBV5-8 and TRBJ2-4, is EAGVTQSPTHLIKTRGQQATLRCSPISGHTSVYWYQQALGLGLQFLLWYDEGEERNRGNFPPRFSGRQFPNYSSELNVNALELEDSALYLCASSLEVTAKNIQYFGAGTRLSVL.

V is TRBV6-5 and J is TRBJ2-7; a weak D match, TRBD2 (7 bases). Between the trimmed V and J ends, which lost 8 bases and 2 bases, there was a span of 16 bases. The CDR3 spans 14 residues. Germline V gene lookup returns CDR1 MNHEY and CDR2 SVGAGI. DNA of the CDR3: TGTGCCAGCGTGTACGGGGGGCTTCCCTACGAGCAGTACTTC. This gives the protein CASVYGGLPYEQYF.

This clone was observed a handful of times. Written as DNA, the CDR3 is TGTGCTAGTGGTTTGGACAGGGTTGGATACCAGCCCCAGCATTTT. Translation: CASGLDRVGYQPQHF. The chain joins TRBV12-5 to TRBJ1-5, with D possibly being TRBD1 (6 bases). Germline CDR1 reads LGHNT; CDR2 reads FRNRAP. This CDR3 comprises 15 residues. V was trimmed by 1 base and J by 7 bases, leaving 14 bases between them. The full variable domain, completed using reference TRBV12-5 and TRBJ1-5, is DARVTQTPRHKVTEMGQEVTMRCQPILGHNTVFWYRQTMMQGLELLAYFRNRAPLDDSGMPKDRFSAEMPDATLATLKIQPSEPRDSAVYFCASGLDRVGYQPQHFGDGTRLSIL.

This clone appeared a single time. The chain couples TRBV4-1 to TRBJ1-5, with a weak D call TRBD1 (6 bases). The CDR3 extends over 18 amino acids. The germline V gene encodes CDR1 MGHRA and CDR2 YSYEKL. The germline V and J ends were trimmed by 0 bases and 2 bases, with 17 bases remaining between them. The CDR3 region has the DNA TGCGCCAGCAGCCAAGATCCGGACAGCATGGGCGGCAATCAGCCCCAGCATTTT. Its protein product is CASSQDPDSMGGNQPQHF.

The chain carries TRBV7-6 and TRBJ1-5; 8 bases are shared with TRBD1. Germline CDR1 and CDR2: SGHVS and FNYEAQ. Trimming took 1 base from V and 11 from J; bases not matched to a gene: 10. This CDR3 spans 15 amino acids. The CDR3 region is CASSLDRGDSGAQHF. The CDR3 nucleotides are TGTGCCAGCAGCTTAGACAGGGGGGATTCGGGAGCCCAGCATTTT.

This clone was found a few times. J is TRBJ2-1 and V is TRBV7-3, with a tentative D call TRBD2 (6 bases). CDR3 length: 15 residues. The ends were cut back, 4 bases at V and 5 bases at J, with 15 bases in the middle. From germline, CDR1 is SGHTA and CDR2 FQGTGA. CDR3 sequence: CASSYLGGDDNEQFF. The CDR3 nucleotides read TGTGCCAGCAGCTACCTGGGCGGGGACGACAATGAGCAGTTCTTC.